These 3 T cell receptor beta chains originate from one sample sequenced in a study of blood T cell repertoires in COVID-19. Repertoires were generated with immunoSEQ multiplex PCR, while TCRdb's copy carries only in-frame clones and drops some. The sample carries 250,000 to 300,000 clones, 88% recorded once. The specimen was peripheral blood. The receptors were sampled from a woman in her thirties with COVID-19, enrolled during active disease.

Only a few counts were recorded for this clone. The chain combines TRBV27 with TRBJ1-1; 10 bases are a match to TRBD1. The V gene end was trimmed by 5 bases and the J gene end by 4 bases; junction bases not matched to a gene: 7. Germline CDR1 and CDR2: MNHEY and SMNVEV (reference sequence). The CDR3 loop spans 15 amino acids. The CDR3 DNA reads TGTGCCAGCAGTAGCGCCGGGACAGGGGCCACTGAAGCTTTCTTT. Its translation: CASSSAGTGATEAFF.

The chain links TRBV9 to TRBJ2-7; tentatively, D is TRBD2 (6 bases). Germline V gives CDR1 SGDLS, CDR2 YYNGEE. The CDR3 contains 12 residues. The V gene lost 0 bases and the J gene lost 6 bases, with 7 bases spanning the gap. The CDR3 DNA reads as TGTGCCAGCAGCGTAGCGGAGGGCGAGCAGTACTTC. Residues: CASSVAEGEQYF.

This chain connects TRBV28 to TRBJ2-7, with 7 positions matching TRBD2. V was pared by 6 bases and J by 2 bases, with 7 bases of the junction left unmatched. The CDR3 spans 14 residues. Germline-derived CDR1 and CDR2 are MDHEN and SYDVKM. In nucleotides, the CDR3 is TGTGCCAGCAGGAAAGCGGGGCTGGCCTACGAGCAGTACTTC. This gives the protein CASRKAGLAYEQYF.